This T cell receptor beta chain was retrieved from a study of early T cells in non-severe SARS-CoV-2 infection. About the study: The authors sequenced bulk RNA from unsorted whole blood, leaving chains unpaired. Study conclusions and caveats: Comparison of clonotypes with VDJdb favored anti-spike CD8 responses while missing private and CD4 specificities.

Individual cDNA molecules were tagged with unique molecular identifiers. Each CDR3 protein gets one entry after TCRdb re-called the 5' RACE reads with MiXCR. Among some 21,000 distinct CDR3 sequences, roughly 5% were seen once, and the ten largest hold about 10%. This clonotype was counted many times. What it binds is not known. Sequencing was performed on whole blood. The clonotype comes from an adult who was a healthcare worker with PCR-confirmed SARS-CoV-2 infection or an uninfected control (not recorded which).

The CDR3 here is CASSVTSPTDGYTF. The DNA of the CDR3 is TGTGCCAGCAGCGTCACATCCCCAACGGATGGCTACACCTTC. V is TRBV7-9 and J is TRBJ1-2; no definite D call. Germline-derived CDR1 and CDR2 are SEHNR and FQNEAQ (reference sequence). The length of the CDR3 is 14 residues. Trimming left V 5 bases short and J 6 bases short, with 16 bases between.